A selection of T cell receptor beta chains follows, all from one sample in a study of T cells in placental villitis. Repertoires were generated with immunoSEQ multiplex PCR, while TCRdb's copy carries only in-frame clones and drops some. Of roughly 6,300 clones in the sample, roughly 78% were seen once. The sequencing sample was made of placental tissue containing maternal and fetal cells. These receptors were taken from a human patient with infectious villitis; the placental T cells may come from both mother and fetus. Both conserved end residues are part of each CDR3. The D gene is left open where the match is weak. The size field is filled for only some rows; it gives once, few, many or a size class.

cdr3_aa cdr3_nt clone_size v_call d_call j_call
CASSFDYGYTF TGTGCCAGCAGTTTCGACTATGGCTACACCTTC - TRBV12-3/TRBV12-4 - TRBJ1-2
CASSHTNTEAFF TGTGCCAGCAGCCACACGAACACTGAAGCTTTCTTT - TRBV4-2 - TRBJ1-1
CASSTRTSPTGELFF TGTGCCAGTAGTACCCGGACTAGCCCCACCGGGGAGCTGTTTTTT - TRBV19 TRBD2 TRBJ2-2
CAWRDRGRGYTF TGTGCCTGGAGGGACAGGGGAAGGGGCTACACCTTC - TRBV30 TRBD1 TRBJ1-2
CASSARTGEWETQYF TGCGCCAGCAGCGCTCGCACAGGGGAGTGGGAGACCCAGTACTTC - TRBV4-1 TRBD1 TRBJ2-5
CSARRGYEQYF TGCAGTGCTAGACGGGGGTACGAGCAGTACTTC - TRBV20-1 - TRBJ2-7
CASSLDGRPDTEAFF TGTGCCAGCAGCTTGGACGGCCGACCAGACACTGAAGCTTTCTTT - TRBV5-4 - TRBJ1-1
CASSRQSLRDRGPDTQYF TGTGCCAGCAGCCGCCAATCTCTCCGGGACAGGGGGCCCGATACGCAGTATTTT - TRBV7-2 TRBD1 TRBJ2-3
CASSGRAGQGTDTQYF TGTGCCAGCAGCGGACGCGCGGGACAGGGCACAGATACGCAGTATTTT few TRBV9 TRBD1 TRBJ2-3
CATRPGNYNSPLHF TGTGCCACCCGCCCAGGGAATTATAATTCACCCCTCCACTTT - TRBV6-6 - TRBJ1-6
CASSQPDSFQETQYF TGTGCCAGCAGCCAACCAGACAGTTTTCAAGAGACCCAGTACTTC - TRBV3-1/TRBV3-2 - TRBJ2-5
CASSLRLTRGFYEQYF TGCGCCAGCAGCCTAAGATTGACTAGGGGTTTCTACGAGCAGTACTTC - TRBV4-1 - TRBJ2-7
CASSQSGQETQYF TGTGCCAGCAGCCAATCCGGGCAAGAGACCCAGTACTTC - TRBV14 - TRBJ2-5
CASSLTSRSSGGYTF TGTGCCAGCAGCTTAACTTCAAGGAGCAGCGGGGGCTACACCTTC - TRBV7-2 - TRBJ1-2
CSAIEGSYEQYF TGCAGTGCTATTGAGGGCTCCTACGAGCAGTACTTC few TRBV20-1 - TRBJ2-7
CASRGGNQPQHF TGTGCCAGTAGAGGGGGCAATCAGCCCCAGCATTTT - TRBV19 - TRBJ1-5
CASGRQDSYEQYF TGTGCCAGCGGGCGACAGGACTCCTACGAGCAGTACTTC - TRBV25-1 - TRBJ2-7
CASSLRGASYGYTF TGTGCCAGCAGCCTCCGTGGTGCCAGCTATGGCTACACCTTC - TRBV6-5 - TRBJ1-2
CASMGGRGNEQFF TGTGCCAGCATGGGAGGAAGAGGGAATGAGCAGTTCTTC - TRBV6-5 - TRBJ2-1
CASSPGRNSGNTIYF TGTGCCAGCAGTCCGGGCCGCAACTCTGGAAACACCATATATTTT few TRBV2 - TRBJ1-3
CASSENTLGQPQHF TGTGCCAGCAGTGAAAACACACTGGGGCAGCCCCAGCATTTT - TRBV2 - TRBJ1-5
CASSPQGASYEQYF TGTGCCAGCAGCCCACAGGGTGCATCCTACGAGCAGTACTTC - TRBV7-2 - TRBJ2-7
CASSQSDLRIGEQYF TGCGCCAGCAGCCAATCGGACCTACGTATTGGCGAGCAGTACTTC - TRBV4-1 - TRBJ2-7
CASSLVGLRKETQYF TGTGCCAGCAGTTTGGTGGGACTACGAAAAGAGACCCAGTACTTC - TRBV27 TRBD2 TRBJ2-5
CASSPPGVSYTQYF TGTGCCAGCAGCCCGCCGGGGGTTTCGTATACGCAGTATTTT once TRBV6-5 - TRBJ2-3
CASSTNTGELFF TGTGCCAGCAGCACCAACACCGGGGAGCTGTTTTTT - TRBV7-7 - TRBJ2-2
CASSSDRAANQPQHF TGTGCCAGCAGCAGCGACAGGGCAGCAAACCAGCCCCAGCATTTT - TRBV6-5 TRBD1 TRBJ1-5
CASSRDRGNQPQHF TGTGCCAGCAGCCGGGACAGGGGCAATCAGCCCCAGCATTTT - TRBV7-2 TRBD1 TRBJ1-5
CASGAWTGELFF TGCGCCAGCGGGGCCTGGACCGGGGAGCTGTTTTTT once TRBV5-1 - TRBJ2-2
CAISMASGGPEQFF TGTGCCATCAGTATGGCTAGCGGGGGGCCCGAGCAGTTCTTC - TRBV10-3 TRBD2 TRBJ2-1
CASSLPPGGATYNEQFF TGTGCCAGCAGTTTACCCCCCGGGGGGGCCACTTACAATGAGCAGTTCTTC - TRBV28 TRBD2 TRBJ2-1
CASHRQGDLYNSPLHF TGTGCCAGCCACCGACAGGGGGACCTTTATAATTCGCCCCTCCACTTT - TRBV27 TRBD1 TRBJ1-6
CANYRGPTNSPLHF TGCGCCAACTACCGGGGGCCGACTAATTCACCCCTCCACTTT - TRBV5-1 - TRBJ1-6
CASSPAATEQYF TGTGCCAGCTCACCAGCGGCGACAGAGCAGTACTTC - TRBV18 - TRBJ2-7
CASSSGQVFYNEQFF TGTGCCAGTAGCTCCGGACAGGTGTTCTACAATGAGCAGTTCTTC - TRBV19 TRBD1 TRBJ2-1
CASSVRQGNSPLHF TGTGCCAGCAGTGTCCGACAGGGGAATTCACCCCTCCACTTT - TRBV6-4 TRBD1 TRBJ1-6
CASSEAGETQYF TGTGCCAGCAGTGAAGCGGGGGAGACCCAGTACTTC - TRBV6-1 - TRBJ2-5
CASSPSNRGYNSPLHF TGTGCCAGCAGCCCCTCAAACAGGGGATATAATTCACCCCTCCACTTT - TRBV13 TRBD1 TRBJ1-6
CASSQAGGLSTEAFF TGTGCCAGCAGCCAAGCGGGGGGCTTGAGCACTGAAGCTTTCTTT few TRBV14 - TRBJ1-1
CASSYTRPHSGNTIYF TGTGCCAGCAGTTATACCAGACCCCACTCTGGAAACACCATATATTTT - TRBV27 - TRBJ1-3
CASSLARGKNIQYF TGCGCCAGCAGCTTGGCCAGGGGAAAAAACATTCAGTACTTC - TRBV5-1 - TRBJ2-4
CSVARTTEAFF TGCAGTGTCGCCAGGACCACTGAAGCTTTCTTT - TRBV20-1 - TRBJ1-1
CASRRTLDTEAFF TGTGCCAGCAGAAGGACGCTCGATACTGAAGCTTTCTTT - TRBV6-5 - TRBJ1-1
CASSPNTGGGLNTGELFF TGTGCCAGCAGCCCTAATACAGGGGGGGGCTTGAACACCGGGGAGCTGTTTTTT - TRBV3-1/TRBV3-2 - TRBJ2-2
CASSQMGHPMNTEAFF TGCGCCAGCAGCCAGATGGGACACCCCATGAACACTGAAGCTTTCTTT - TRBV4-1 - TRBJ1-1
CASSSLLGTEAFF TGCGCCAGCAGCTCCCTCCTTGGGACAGAAGCTTTCTTT - TRBV5-1 - TRBJ1-1
CASSSQIQGRAFF TGTGCCAGCAGCTCCCAAATACAGGGGCGAGCTTTCTTT - TRBV12-3/TRBV12-4 TRBD1 TRBJ1-1
CASSDSPGGPSPLHF TGTGCCAGCAGTGACTCGCCAGGGGGTCCTTCACCCCTCCACTTT - TRBV6-4 TRBD1 TRBJ1-6
CASSLCCGGRSYEQYF TGTGCCAGCAGCTTATGCTGCGGGGGCCGCTCCTACGAGCAGTACTTC - TRBV7-9 - TRBJ2-7
CASRLGTTAGELFF TGTGCCAGCAGACTCGGGACTACGGCGGGGGAGCTGTTTTTT - TRBV6-5 TRBD2 TRBJ2-2
CASSLSGGAYNEQFF TGCGCCAGCAGCTTGTCCGGGGGGGCATACAATGAGCAGTTCTTC - TRBV5-1 TRBD2 TRBJ2-1
CASRKTVYSNQPQHF TGTGCCAGCAGGAAAACAGTCTATAGCAATCAGCCCCAGCATTTT - TRBV6-6 - TRBJ1-5
CATSRGGAYSNQPQHF TGTGCCACCAGCAGAGGGGGGGCGTATAGCAATCAGCCCCAGCATTTT - TRBV15 - TRBJ1-5
CASRKGQSGANVLTF TGTGCCAGCAGAAAGGGACAGTCTGGGGCCAACGTCCTGACTTTC - TRBV5-6 TRBD1 TRBJ2-6
CASSSGTGIRAQETQYF TGTGCCAGCAGTTCCGGGACGGGAATAAGGGCCCAAGAGACTCAGTACTTC - TRBV28 - TRBJ2-5